The present T cell receptor (beta chain) was sequenced within a study of cytomegalovirus exposure and HLA in healthy donors. Study-level results: The study designated 160 or so TCR beta chains cytomegalovirus-associated. Using the classifier, cytomegalovirus status was reportedly diagnosed with high specificity and sensitivity. The tendency of first-cohort TCR clusters to co-occur in the 120 or so validation repertoires emerged from a later analysis. A few CMV-associated chains proved CMV antigen-specific in vitro.

This table comes from immunoSEQ multiplex PCR, and its TCRdb copy is limited to in-frame clones, with some not included. The sample records roughly 200,000 clones, roughly 77% being singletons. Note on this clone: Its antigen is not known.

Germline CDR1 reads LNHDA; CDR2 reads SQIVND (reference sequence). Trimming shortened V by 10 bases and J by 2 bases, and 14 bases separated the two germline ends. The CDR3 sequence is 13 residues long. The sequenced sample was PBMCs. The sequence came from a woman aged 25 to 39 in good health and CMV-seronegative. The chain joins TRBV19 to TRBJ1-2; D is uncertain. The CDR3 coding sequence is TGTGCCACCTCGCCCCACCAGAACTATGGCTACACCTTC. This codes for CATSPHQNYGYTF.